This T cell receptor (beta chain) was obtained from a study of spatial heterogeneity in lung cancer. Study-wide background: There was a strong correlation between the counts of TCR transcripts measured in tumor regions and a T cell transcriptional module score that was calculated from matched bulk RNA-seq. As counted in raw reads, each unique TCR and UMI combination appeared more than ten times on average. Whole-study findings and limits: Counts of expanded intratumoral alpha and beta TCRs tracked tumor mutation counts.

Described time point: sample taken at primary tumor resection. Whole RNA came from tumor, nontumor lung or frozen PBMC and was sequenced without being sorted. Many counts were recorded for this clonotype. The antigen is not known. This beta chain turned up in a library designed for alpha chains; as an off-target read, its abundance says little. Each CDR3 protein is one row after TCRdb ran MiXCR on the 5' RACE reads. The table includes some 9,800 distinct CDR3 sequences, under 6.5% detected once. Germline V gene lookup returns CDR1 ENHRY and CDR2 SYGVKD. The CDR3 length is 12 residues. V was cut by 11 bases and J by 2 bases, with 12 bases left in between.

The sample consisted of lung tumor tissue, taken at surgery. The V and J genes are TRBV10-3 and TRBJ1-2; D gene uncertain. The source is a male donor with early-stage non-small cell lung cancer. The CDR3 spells CASNGENYGYTF. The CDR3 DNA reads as TGTGCCTCCAATGGGGAAAACTATGGCTACACCTTC.